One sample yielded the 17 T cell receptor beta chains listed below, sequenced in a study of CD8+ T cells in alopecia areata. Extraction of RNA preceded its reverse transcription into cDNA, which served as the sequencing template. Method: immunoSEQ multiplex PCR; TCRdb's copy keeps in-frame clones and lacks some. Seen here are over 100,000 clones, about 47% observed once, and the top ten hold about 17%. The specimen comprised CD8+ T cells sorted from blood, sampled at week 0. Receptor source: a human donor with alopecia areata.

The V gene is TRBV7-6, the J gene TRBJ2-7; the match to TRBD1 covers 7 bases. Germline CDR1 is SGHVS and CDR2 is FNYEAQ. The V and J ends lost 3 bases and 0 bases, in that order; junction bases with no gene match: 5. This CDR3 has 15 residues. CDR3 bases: TGTGCCAGCAGCTTGGACAGGCTCAGCTCCTACGAGCAGTACTTC. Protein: CASSLDRLSSYEQYF.

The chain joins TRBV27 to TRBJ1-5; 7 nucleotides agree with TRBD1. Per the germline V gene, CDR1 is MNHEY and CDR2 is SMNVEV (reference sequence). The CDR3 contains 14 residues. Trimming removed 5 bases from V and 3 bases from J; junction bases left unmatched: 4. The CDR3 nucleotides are TGTGCCAGCAGTCCGGACAGGTTCAATCAGCCCCAGCATTTT. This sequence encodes CASSPDRFNQPQHF.

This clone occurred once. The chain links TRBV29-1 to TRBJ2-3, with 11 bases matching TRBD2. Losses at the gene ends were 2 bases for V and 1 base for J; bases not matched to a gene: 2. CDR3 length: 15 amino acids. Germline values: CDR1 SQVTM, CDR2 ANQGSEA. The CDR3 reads CSVEQLAGGTDTQYF. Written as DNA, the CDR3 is TGCAGCGTTGAACAACTAGCGGGGGGCACAGATACGCAGTATTTT.

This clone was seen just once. CDR3 sequence: CASSPPGRYTDTQYF. The CDR3 DNA is TGCGCCAGCAGCCCGCCGGGACGGTACACAGATACGCAGTATTTT. The genes are TRBV4-1 and TRBJ2-3; D tentatively reads TRBD1 or TRBD2 (5 bases each). Trimming removed 4 bases at V and 2 bases at J, with 13 bases between. In germline, CDR1 is MGHRA, CDR2 YSYEKL. This CDR3 is built from 15 residues.

The CDR3 nucleotides are TGTGCCAGCAGTTACGACTCTAACTATGGCTACACCTTC. It translates to CASSYDSNYGYTF. The chain links TRBV6-5 to TRBJ1-2; D gene uncertain. There are 13 residues in the CDR3. Trimming shortened V by 2 bases and J by 0 bases, and 4 bases separated the two germline ends. Germline CDR1 is MNHEY and CDR2 is SVGAGI.

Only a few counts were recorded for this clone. The CDR3 sequence: CSVEAGTGVEAFF. The CDR3 DNA sequence: TGCAGCGTTGAAGCCGGGACAGGGGTTGAAGCTTTCTTT. The chain recombines TRBV29-1 with TRBJ1-1; 10 nucleotides match TRBD1. CDR1 SQVTM and CDR2 ANQGSEA come from the germline V gene. Losses at the gene ends were 1 base for V and 7 bases for J; bases not matched to a gene: 3. The CDR3 sequence is 13 residues long.

CDR3 region: CAWSAGDSGNTIYF. The CDR3 bases are TGTGCCTGGAGTGCGGGGGATTCAGGAAACACCATATATTTT. The V and J genes are TRBV30 and TRBJ1-3, with D perhaps matching TRBD1 (5 bases). There are 14 residues in the CDR3. Germline CDR1 GTSNPN, CDR2 SVGIG (reference sequence). Trimming shortened V by 1 base and J by 4 bases, and 11 bases separated the two germline ends. The full variable domain, in which reference TRBV30 and TRBJ1-3 provide the parts outside the CDR3, is SQTIHQWPATLVQPVGSPLSLECTVEGTSNPNLYWYRQAAGRGLQLLFYSVGIGQISSEVPQNLSASRPQDRQFILSSKKLLLSDSGFYLCAWSAGDSGNTIYFGEGSWLTVV.

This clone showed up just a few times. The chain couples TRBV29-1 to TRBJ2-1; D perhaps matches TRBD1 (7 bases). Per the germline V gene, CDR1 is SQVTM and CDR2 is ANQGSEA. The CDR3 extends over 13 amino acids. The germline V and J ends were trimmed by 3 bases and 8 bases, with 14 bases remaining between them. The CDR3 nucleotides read TGCAGCGTTGATGGCAGGGGGGAAGATGAGCAGTTCTTC. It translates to CSVDGRGEDEQFF.

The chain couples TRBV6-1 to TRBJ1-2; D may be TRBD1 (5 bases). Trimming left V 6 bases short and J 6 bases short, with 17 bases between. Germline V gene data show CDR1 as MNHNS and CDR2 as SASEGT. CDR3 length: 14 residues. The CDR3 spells CASREPQDIDGYTF. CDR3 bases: TGTGCCAGCAGAGAACCACAGGATATAGATGGCTACACCTTC.

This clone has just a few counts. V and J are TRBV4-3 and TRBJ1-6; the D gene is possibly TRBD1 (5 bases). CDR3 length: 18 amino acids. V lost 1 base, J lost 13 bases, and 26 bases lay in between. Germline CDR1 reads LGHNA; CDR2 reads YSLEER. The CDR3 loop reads CASSQGREGGGGISPLHF. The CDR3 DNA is TGCGCCAGCAGCCAAGGCCGGGAGGGTGGGGGTGGAATTTCTCCCCTCCACTTT.

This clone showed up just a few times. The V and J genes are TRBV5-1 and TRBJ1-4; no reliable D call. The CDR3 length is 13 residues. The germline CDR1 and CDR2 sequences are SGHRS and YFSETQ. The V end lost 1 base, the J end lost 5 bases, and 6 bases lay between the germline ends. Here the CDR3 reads CASSLLPNEKLFF. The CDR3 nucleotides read TGCGCCAGCAGCTTGTTACCGAATGAAAAACTGTTTTTT.

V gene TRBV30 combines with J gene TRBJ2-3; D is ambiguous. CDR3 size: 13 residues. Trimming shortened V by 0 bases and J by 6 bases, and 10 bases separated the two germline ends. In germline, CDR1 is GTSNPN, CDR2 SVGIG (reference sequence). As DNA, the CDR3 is TGTGCCTGGAGTGTTGGGTTTGAGGATACGCAGTATTTT. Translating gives CAWSVGFEDTQYF.

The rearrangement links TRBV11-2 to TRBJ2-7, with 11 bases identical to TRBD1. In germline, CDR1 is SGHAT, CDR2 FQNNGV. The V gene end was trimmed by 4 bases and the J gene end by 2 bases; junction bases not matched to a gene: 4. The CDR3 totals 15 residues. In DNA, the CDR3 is TGTGCCAGCAGCTCCGGGACAGGGGGGGCCTACGAGCAGTACTTC. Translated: CASSSGTGGAYEQYF.

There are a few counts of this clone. In DNA form, the CDR3 reads TGTGCCAGCAGCTTAGTCAGCGGGCGCACAGATACGCAGTATTTT. It translates to CASSLVSGRTDTQYF. The V and J genes are TRBV7-9 and TRBJ2-3; weak D call: TRBD2 (6 bases). V shed 1 base and J shed 1 base, with 9 bases lying between them. From germline, CDR1 is SEHNR and CDR2 FQNEAQ (reference sequence). The CDR3 is made up of 15 amino acids.

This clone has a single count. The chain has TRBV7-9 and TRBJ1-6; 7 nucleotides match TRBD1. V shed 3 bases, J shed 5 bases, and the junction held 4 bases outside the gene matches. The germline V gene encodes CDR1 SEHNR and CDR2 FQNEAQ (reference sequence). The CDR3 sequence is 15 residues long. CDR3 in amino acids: CASSLTGTDNSPLHF. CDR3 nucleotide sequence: TGTGCCAGCAGCTTGACAGGGACGGATAATTCACCCCTCCACTTT.

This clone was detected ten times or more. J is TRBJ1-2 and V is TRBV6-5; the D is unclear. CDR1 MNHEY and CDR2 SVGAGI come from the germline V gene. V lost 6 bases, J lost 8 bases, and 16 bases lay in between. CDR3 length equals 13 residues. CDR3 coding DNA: TGTGCCAGCAGCTCCCCCCGGGAGTACGGCTACACCTTC. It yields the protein CASSSPREYGYTF.

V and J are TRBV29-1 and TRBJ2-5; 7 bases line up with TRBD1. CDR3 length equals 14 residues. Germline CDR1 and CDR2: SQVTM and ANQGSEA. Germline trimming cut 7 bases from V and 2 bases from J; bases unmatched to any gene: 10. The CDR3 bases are TGCAGCGGAGACCTCGGGACAGAGCAAGAGACCCAGTACTTC. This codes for CSGDLGTEQETQYF.